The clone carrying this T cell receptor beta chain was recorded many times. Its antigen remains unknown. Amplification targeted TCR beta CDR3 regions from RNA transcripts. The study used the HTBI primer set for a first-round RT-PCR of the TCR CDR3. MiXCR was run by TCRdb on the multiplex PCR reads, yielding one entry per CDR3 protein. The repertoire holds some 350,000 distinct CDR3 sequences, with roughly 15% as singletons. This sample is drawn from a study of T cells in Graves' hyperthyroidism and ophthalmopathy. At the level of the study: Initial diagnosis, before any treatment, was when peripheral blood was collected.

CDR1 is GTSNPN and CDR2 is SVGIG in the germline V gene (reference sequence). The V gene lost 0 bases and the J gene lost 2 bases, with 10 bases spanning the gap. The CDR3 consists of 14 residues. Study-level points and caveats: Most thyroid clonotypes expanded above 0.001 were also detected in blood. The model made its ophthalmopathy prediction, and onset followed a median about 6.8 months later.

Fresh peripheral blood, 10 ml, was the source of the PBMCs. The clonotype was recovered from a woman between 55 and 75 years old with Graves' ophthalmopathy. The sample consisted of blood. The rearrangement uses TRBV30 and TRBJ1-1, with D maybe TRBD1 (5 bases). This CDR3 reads CAWSVGGGNTEAFF. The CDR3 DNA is TGTGCCTGGAGTGTTGGGGGGGGTAACACTGAAGCTTTCTTT.